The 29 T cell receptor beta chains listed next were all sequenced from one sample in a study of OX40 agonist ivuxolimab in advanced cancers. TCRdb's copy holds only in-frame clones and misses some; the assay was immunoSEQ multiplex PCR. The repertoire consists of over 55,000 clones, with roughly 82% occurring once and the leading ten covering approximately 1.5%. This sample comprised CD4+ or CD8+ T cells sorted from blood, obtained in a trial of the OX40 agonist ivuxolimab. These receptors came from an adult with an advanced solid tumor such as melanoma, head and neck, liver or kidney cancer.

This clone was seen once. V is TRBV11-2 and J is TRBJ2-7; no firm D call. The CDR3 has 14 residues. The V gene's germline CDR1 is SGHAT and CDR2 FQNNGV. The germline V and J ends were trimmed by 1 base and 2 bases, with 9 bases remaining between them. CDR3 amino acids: CASSLATAPYEQYF. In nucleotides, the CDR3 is TGTGCCAGCAGCTTAGCTACAGCCCCCTACGAGCAGTACTTC.

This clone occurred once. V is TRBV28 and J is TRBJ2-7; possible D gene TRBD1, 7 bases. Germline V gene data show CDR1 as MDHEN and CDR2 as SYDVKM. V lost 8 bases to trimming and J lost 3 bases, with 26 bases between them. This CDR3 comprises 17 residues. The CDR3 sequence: CASAAGGIETGNYEQYF. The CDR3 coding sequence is TGTGCCAGCGCAGCGGGCGGCATCGAGACAGGGAACTACGAGCAGTACTTC. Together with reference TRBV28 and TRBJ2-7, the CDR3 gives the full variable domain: DVKVTQSSRYLVKRTGEKVFLECVQDMDHENMFWYRQDPGLGLRLIYFSYDVKMKEKGDIPEGYSVSREKKERFSLILESASTNQTSMYLCASAAGGIETGNYEQYFGPGTRLTVT.

The CDR3 reads CASSLNPFYNEQFF. The CDR3 DNA reads as TGCGCCAGCAGCTTAAACCCTTTCTACAATGAGCAGTTCTTC. The gene calls are TRBV5-1 and TRBJ2-1; D call uncertain. The V gene lost 2 bases and the J gene lost 3 bases, with 9 bases spanning the gap. This CDR3 contains 14 residues. CDR1 and CDR2 from the germline V gene are SGHRS and YFSETQ. Full variable domain (remainder filled in from reference TRBV5-1 and TRBJ2-1): KAGVTQTPRYLIKTRGQQVTLSCSPISGHRSVSWYQQTPGQGLQFLFEYFSETQRNKGNFPGRFSGRQFSNSRSEMNVSTLELGDSALYLCASSLNPFYNEQFFGPGTRLTVL.

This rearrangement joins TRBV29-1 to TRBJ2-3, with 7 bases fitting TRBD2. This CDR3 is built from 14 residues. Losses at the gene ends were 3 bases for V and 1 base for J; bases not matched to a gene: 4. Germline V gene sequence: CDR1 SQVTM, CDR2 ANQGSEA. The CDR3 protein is CSVDRAGGTDTQYF. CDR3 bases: TGCAGCGTTGATCGGGCGGGAGGCACAGATACGCAGTATTTT.

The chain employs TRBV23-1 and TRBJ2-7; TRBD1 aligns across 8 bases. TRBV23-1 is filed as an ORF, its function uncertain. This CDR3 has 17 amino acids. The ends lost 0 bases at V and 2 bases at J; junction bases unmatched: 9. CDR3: CASSQSSRTGPAYEQYF. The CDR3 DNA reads TGCGCCAGCAGTCAATCGTCTCGGACAGGGCCGGCCTACGAGCAGTACTTC.

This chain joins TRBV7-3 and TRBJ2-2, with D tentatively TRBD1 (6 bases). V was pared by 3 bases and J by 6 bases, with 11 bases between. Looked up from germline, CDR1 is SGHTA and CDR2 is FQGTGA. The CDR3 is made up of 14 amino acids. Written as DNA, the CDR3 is TGTGCCAGCAGCTTCCAGGGGCCCCCCGGGGAGCTGTTTTTT. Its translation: CASSFQGPPGELFF.

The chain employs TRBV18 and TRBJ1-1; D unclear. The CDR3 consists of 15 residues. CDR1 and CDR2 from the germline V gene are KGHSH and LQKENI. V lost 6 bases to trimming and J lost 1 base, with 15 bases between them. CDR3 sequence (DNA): TGTGCCAGCTCCCCCCGAGCCAACCCGAACACTGAAGCTTTCTTT. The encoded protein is CASSPRANPNTEAFF.

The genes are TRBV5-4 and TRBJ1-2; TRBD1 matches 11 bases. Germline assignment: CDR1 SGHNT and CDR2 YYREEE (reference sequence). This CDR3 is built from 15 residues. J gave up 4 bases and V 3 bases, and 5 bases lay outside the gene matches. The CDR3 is CASSWGTGGLYGYTF. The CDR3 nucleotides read TGTGCCAGCAGCTGGGGGACAGGGGGACTCTATGGCTACACCTTC.

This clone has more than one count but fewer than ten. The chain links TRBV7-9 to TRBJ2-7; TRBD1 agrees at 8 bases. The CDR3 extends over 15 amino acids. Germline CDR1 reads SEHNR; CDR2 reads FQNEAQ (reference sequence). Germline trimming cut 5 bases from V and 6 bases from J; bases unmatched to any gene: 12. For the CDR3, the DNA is TGTGCCAGCAGCGAAGGGACAGGAGGAGACGGCGAGCAGTACTTC. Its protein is CASSEGTGGDGEQYF.

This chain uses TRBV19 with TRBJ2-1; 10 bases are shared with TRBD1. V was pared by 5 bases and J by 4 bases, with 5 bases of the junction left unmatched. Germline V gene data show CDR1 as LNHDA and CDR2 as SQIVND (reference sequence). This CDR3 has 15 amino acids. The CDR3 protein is CASSLGQGRYNEQFF. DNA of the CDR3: TGTGCCAGTAGTCTGGGACAGGGGAGATACAATGAGCAGTTCTTC.

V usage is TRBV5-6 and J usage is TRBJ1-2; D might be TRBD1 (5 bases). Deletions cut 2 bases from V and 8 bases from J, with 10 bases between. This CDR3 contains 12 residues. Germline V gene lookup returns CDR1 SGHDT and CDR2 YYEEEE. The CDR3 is CASSFVGTGYTF. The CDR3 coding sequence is TGTGCCAGCAGCTTCGTAGGGACGGGCTACACCTTC.

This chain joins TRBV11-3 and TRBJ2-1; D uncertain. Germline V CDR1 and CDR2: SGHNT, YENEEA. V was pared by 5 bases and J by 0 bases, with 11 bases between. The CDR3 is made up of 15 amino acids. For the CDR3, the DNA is TGTGCCAGCAGCCCTAGGAGCCGCTCCTACAATGAGCAGTTCTTC. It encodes CASSPRSRSYNEQFF.

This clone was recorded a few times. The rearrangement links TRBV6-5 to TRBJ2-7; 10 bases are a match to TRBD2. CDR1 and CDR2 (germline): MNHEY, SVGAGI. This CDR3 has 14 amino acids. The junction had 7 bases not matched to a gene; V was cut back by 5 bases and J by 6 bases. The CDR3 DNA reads TGTGCCAGCAGTGAAGTGGTAGCGGGAGGCGAGCAGTACTTC. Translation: CASSEVVAGGEQYF.

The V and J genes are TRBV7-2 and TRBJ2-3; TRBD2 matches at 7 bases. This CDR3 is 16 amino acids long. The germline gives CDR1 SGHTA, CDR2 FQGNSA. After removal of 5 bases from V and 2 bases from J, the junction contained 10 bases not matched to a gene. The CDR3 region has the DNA TGTGCCAGCAGCCCCCCTGGGGCGGGAGCCACAGATACGCAGTATTTT. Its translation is CASSPPGAGATDTQYF.

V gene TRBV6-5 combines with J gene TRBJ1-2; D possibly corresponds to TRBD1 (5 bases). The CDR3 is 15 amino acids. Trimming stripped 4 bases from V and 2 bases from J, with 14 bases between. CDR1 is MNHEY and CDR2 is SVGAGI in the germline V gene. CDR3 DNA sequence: TGTGCCAGCAGTTCACGGGACCCCGCGAACTATGGCTACACCTTC. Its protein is CASSSRDPANYGYTF.

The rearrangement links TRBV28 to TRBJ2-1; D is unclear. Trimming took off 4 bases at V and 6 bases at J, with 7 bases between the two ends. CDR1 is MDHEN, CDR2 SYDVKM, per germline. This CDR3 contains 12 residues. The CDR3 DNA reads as TGTGCCAGCAGTTGGTCTACCAATGAGCAGTTCTTC. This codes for CASSWSTNEQFF.

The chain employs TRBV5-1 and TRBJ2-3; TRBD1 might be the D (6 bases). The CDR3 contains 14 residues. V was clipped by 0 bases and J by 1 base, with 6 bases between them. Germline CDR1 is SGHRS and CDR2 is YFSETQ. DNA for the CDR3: TGCGCCAGCAGCTTGGGGGGGCGCACAGATACGCAGTATTTT. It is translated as CASSLGGRTDTQYF.

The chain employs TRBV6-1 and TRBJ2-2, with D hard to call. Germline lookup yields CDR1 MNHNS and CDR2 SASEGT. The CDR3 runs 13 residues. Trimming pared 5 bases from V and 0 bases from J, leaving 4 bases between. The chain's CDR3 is CASSRSNTGELFF. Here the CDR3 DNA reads TGTGCCAGCAGTAGGTCGAACACCGGGGAGCTGTTTTTT.

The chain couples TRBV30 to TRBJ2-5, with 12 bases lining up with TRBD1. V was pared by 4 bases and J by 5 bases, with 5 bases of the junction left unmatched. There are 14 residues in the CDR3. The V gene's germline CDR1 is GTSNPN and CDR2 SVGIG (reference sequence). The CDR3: CAWTGQGARETQYF. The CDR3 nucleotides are TGTGCCTGGACGGGACAGGGGGCTCGGGAGACCCAGTACTTC. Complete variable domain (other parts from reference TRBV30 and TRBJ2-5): SQTIHQWPATLVQPVGSPLSLECTVEGTSNPNLYWYRQAAGRGLQLLFYSVGIGQISSEVPQNLSASRPQDRQFILSSKKLLLSDSGFYLCAWTGQGARETQYFGPGTRLLVL.

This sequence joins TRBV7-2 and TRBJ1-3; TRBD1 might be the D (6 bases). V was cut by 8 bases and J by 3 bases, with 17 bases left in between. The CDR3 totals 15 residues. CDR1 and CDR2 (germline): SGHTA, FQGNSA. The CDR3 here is CASGNRELDGNTIYF. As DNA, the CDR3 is TGTGCCAGCGGGAACAGGGAGCTTGATGGAAACACCATATATTTT.

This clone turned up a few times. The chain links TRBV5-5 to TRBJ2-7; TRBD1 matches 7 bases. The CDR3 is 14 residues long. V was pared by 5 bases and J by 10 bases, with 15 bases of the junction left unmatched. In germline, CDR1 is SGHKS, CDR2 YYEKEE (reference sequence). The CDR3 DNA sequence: TGTGCCAGCAGTTCTGGACAGGTACCTACGAAACAGTACTTC. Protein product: CASSSGQVPTKQYF.

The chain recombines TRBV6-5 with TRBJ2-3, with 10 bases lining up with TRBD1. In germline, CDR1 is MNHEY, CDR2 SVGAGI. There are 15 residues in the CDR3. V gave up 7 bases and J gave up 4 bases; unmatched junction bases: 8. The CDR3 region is CASTRGDRGADTQYF. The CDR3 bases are TGTGCCAGCACCAGGGGGGACAGGGGAGCAGATACGCAGTATTTT.

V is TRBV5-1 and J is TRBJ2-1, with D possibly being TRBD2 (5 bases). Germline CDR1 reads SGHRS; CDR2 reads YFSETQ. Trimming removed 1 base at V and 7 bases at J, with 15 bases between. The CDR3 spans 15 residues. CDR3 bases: TGCGCCAGCAGCTTGTTTGCGGACTCGGGGAATGAGCAGTTCTTC. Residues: CASSLFADSGNEQFF.

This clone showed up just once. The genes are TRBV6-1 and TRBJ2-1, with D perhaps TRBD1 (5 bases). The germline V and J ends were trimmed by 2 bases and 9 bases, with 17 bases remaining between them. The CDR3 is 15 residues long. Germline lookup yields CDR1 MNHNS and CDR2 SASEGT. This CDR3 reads CASSELVWQGFEQFF. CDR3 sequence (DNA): TGTGCCAGCAGTGAATTGGTGTGGCAGGGCTTTGAGCAGTTCTTC.

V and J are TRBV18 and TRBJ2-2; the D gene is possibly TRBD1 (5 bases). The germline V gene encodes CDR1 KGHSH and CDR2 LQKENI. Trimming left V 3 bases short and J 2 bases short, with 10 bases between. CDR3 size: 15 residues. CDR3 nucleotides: TGTGCCAGCTCACCCACGACAGCAAACACCGGGGAGCTGTTTTTT. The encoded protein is CASSPTTANTGELFF.

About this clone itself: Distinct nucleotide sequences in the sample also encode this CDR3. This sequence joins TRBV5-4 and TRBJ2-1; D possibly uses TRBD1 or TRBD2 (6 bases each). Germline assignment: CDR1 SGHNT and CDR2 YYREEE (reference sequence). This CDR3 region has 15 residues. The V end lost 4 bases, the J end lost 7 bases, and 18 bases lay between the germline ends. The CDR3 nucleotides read TGTGCCAGCAGCCCGGGACAAGGGGGGTGGAATGAGCAGTTCTTC. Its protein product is CASSPGQGGWNEQFF. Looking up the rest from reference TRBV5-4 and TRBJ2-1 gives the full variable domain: ETGVTQSPTHLIKTRGQQVTLRCSSQSGHNTVSWYQQALGQGPQFIFQYYREEENGRGNFPPRFSGLQFPNYSSELNVNALELDDSALYLCASSPGQGGWNEQFFGPGTRLTVL.

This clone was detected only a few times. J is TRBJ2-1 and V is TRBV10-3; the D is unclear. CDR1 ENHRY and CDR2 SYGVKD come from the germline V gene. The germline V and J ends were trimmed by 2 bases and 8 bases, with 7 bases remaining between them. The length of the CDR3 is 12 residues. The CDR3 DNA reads TGTGCCATCAGTGAGAGGCAGGATGAGCAGTTCTTC. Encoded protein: CAISERQDEQFF.

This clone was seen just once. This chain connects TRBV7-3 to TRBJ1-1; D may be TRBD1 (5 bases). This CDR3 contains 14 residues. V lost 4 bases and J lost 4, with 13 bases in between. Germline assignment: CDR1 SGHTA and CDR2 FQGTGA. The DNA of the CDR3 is TGTGCCAGCAGCTCTTACGGGGGAGGCACTGAAGCTTTCTTT. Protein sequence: CASSSYGGGTEAFF.

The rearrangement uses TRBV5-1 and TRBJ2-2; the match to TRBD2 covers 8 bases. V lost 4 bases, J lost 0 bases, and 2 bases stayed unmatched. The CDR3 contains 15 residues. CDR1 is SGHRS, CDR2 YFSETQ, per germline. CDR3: CASSNSGANTGELFF. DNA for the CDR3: TGCGCCAGCAGCAATAGCGGGGCGAACACCGGGGAGCTGTTTTTT.